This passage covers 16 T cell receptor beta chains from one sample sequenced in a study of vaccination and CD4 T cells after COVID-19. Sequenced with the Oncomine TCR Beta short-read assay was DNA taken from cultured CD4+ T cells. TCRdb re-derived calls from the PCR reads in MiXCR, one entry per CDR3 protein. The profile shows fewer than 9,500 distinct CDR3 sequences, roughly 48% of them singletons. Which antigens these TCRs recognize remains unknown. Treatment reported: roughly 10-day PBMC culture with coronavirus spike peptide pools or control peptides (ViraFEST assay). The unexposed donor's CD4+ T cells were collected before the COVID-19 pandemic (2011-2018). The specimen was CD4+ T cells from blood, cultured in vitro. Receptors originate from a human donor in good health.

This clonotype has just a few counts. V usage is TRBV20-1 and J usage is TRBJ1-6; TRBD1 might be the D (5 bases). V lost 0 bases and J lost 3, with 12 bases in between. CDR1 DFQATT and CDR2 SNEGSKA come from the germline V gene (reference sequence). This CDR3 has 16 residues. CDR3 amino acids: CSARDQGKNYNSPLHF. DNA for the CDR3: TGCAGTGCTAGAGATCAGGGCAAGAACTATAATTCACCCCTCCACTTT.

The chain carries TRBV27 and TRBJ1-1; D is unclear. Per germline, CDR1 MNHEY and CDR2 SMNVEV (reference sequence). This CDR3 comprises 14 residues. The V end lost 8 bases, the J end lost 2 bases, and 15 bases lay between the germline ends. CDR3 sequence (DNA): TGTGCCAGCCAGAGCGAGCAACCTAACACTGAAGCTTTCTTT. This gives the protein CASQSEQPNTEAFF.

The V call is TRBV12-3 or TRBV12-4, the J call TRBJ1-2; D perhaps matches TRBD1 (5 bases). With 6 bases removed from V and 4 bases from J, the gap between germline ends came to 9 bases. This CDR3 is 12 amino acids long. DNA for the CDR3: TGTGCCAGCAGAGGGGATCCCTATGGCTACACCTTC. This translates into CASRGDPYGYTF.

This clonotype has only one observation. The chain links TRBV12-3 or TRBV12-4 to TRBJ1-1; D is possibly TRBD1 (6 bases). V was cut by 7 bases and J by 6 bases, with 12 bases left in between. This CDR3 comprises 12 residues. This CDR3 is CASNQGRAEAFF. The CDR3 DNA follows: TGTGCCAGCAACCAGGGGAGGGCTGAAGCTTTCTTT.

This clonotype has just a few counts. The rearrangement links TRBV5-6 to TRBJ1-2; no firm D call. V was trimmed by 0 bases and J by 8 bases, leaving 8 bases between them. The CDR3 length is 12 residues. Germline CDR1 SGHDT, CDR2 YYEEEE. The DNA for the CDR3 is TGTGCCAGCAGCTTGGCCGGGGAGGGCTACACCTTC. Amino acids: CASSLAGEGYTF.

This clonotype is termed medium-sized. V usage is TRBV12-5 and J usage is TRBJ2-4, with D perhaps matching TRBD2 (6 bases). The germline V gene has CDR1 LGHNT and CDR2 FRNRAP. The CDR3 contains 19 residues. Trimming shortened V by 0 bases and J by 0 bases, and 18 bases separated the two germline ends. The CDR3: CASGLVRGSGILAKNIQYF. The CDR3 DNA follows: TGTGCTAGTGGTTTGGTACGGGGTAGCGGCATTCTAGCCAAAAACATTCAGTACTTC.

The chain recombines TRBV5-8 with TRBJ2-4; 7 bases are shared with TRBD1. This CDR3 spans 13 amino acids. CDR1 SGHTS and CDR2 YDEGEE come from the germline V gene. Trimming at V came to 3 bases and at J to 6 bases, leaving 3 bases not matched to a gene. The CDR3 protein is CASSSRDRNIQYF. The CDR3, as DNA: TGTGCCAGCAGCTCCAGGGACAGAAACATTCAGTACTTC.

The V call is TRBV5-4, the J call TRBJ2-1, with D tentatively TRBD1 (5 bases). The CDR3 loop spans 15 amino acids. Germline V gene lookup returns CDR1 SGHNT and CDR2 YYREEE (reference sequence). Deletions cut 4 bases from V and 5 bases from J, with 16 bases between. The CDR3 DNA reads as TGTGCCAGCAGCCATCCCTTAGGGGTTAACAATGAGCAGTTCTTC. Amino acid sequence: CASSHPLGVNNEQFF.

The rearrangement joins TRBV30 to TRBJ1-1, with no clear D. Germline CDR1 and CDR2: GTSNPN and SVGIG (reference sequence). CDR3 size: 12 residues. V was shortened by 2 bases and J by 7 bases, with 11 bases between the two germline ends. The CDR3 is CAWSRETFEAFF. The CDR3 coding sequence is TGTGCCTGGAGTAGGGAGACATTTGAAGCTTTCTTT.

The DNA for the CDR3 is TGTGCCAGCAGTTACTCGGCGGCTACCTACGAGCAGTACTTC. Translation gives CASSYSAATYEQYF. This chain connects TRBV6-5 to TRBJ2-7, with no clear D. CDR1 and CDR2 from the germline V gene are MNHEY and SVGAGI. V was clipped by 0 bases and J by 2 bases, with 8 bases between them. The CDR3 extends over 14 amino acids.

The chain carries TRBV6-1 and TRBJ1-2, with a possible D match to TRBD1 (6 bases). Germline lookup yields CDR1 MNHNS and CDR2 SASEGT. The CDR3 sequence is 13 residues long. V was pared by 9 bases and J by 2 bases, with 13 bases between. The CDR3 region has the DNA TGTGCCAGGACCCCTACAGGGAACTATGGCTACACCTTC. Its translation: CARTPTGNYGYTF.

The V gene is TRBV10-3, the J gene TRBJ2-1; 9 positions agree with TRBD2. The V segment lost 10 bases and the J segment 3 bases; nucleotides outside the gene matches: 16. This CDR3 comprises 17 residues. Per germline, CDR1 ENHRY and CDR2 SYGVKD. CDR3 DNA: TGTGCCAGCAGATTTCGCCTGACTAGCGGAGGCTACAATGAGCAGTTCTTC. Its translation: CASRFRLTSGGYNEQFF.

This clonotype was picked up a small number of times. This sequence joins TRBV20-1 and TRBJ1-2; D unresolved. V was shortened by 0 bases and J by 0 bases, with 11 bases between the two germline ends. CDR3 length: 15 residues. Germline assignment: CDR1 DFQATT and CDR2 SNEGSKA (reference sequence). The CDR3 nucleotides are TGCAGTGCTAGAGATGAAGGGCGGGCTAACTATGGCTACACCTTC. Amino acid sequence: CSARDEGRANYGYTF.

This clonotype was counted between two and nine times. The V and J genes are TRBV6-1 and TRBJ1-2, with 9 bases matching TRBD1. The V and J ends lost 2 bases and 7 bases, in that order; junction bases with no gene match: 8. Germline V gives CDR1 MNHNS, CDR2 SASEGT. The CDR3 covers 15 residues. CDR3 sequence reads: CASSEIGTGTGGYTF. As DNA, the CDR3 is TGTGCCAGCAGTGAAATAGGGACAGGGACGGGTGGCTACACCTTC.

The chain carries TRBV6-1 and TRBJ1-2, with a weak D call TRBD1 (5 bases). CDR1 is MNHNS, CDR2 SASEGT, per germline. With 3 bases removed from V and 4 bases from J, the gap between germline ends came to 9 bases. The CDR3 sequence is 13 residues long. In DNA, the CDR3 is TGTGCCAGCAGTGACAGGGAGCTCTATGGCTACACCTTC. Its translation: CASSDRELYGYTF.

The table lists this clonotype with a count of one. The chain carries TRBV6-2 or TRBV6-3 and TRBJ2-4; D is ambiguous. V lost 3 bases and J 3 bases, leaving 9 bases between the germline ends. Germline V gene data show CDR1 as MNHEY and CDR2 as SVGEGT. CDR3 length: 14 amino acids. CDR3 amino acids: CASSYSGSKNIQYF. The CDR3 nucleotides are TGTGCCAGCAGTTATTCAGGTAGCAAAAACATTCAGTACTTC.